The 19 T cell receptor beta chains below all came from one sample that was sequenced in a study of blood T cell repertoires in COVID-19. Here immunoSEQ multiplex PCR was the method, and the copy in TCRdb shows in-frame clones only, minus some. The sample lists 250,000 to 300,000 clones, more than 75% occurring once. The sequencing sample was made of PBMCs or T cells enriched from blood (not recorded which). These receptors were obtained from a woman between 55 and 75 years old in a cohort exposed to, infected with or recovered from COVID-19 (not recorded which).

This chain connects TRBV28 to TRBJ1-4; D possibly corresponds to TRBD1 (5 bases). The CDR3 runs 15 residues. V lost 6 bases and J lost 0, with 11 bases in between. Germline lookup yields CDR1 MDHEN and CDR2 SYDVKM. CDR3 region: CASRGRRATNEKLFF. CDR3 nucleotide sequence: TGTGCCAGCAGGGGGCGGAGAGCAACTAATGAAAAACTGTTTTTT.

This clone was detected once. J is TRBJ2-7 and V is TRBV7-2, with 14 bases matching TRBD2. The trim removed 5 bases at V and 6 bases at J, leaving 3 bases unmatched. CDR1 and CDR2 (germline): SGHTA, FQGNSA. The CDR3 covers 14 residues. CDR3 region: CASSLGLAGGEQYF. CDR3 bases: TGTGCCAGCAGCCTCGGACTAGCGGGAGGCGAGCAGTACTTC.

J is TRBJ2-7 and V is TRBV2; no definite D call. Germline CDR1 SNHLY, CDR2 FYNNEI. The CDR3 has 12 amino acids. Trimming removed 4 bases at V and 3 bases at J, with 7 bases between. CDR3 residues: CASSGSGYEQYF. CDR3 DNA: TGTGCCAGCAGTGGATCGGGCTACGAGCAGTACTTC.

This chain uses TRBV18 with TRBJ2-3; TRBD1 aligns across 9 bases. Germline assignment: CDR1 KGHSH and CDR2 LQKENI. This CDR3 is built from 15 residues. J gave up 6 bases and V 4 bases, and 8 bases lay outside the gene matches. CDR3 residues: CASSRVGQGTDTQYF. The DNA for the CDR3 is TGTGCCAGCTCACGTGTGGGACAGGGAACCGATACGCAGTATTTT.

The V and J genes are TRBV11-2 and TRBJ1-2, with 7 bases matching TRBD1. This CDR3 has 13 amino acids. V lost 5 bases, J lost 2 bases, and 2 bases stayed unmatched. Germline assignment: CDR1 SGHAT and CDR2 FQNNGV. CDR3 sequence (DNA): TGTGCCAGCAGCAGACAGGGAAACTATGGCTACACCTTC. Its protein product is CASSRQGNYGYTF.

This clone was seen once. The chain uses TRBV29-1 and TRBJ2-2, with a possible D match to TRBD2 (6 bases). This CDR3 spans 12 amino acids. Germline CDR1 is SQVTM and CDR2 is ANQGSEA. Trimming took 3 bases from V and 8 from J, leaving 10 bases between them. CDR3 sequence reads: CSVEGLRGELFF. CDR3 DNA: TGCAGCGTTGAGGGACTGCGGGGGGAGCTGTTTTTT.

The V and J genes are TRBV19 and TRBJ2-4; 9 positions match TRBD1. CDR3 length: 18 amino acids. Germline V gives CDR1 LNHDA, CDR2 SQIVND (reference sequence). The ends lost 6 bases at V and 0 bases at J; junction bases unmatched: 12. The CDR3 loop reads CASREDRGVFGAKNIQYF. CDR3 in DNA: TGTGCCAGTAGGGAGGACAGGGGAGTTTTTGGAGCCAAAAACATTCAGTACTTC.

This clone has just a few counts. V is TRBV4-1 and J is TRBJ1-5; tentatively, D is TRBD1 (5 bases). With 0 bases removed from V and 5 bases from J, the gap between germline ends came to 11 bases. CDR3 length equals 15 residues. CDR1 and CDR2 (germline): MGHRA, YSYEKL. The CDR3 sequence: CASSQDGQGHQPQHF. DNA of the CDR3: TGCGCCAGCAGCCAAGATGGGCAGGGCCATCAGCCCCAGCATTTT.

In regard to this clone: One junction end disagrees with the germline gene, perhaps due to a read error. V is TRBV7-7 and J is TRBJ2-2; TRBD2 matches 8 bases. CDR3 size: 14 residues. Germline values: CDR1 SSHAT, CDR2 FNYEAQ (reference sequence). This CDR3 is CASSVGLVPGELFF. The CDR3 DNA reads TGTGCTAGCAGCGTGGGACTAGTCCCCGGGGAGCTGTTTTTT.

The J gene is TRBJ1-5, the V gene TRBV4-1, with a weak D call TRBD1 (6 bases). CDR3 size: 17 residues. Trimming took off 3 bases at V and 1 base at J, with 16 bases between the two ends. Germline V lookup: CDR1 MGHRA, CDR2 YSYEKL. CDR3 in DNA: TGCGCCAGCAGCCACGCCGGGCGGGGGCGAAGCAATCAGCCCCAGCATTTT. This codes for CASSHAGRGRSNQPQHF.

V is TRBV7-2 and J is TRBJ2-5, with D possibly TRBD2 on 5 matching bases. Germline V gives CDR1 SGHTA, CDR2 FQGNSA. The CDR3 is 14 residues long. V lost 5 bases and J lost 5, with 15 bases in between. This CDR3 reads CASSLLEGGETQYF. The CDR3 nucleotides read TGTGCCAGCAGCCTTCTTGAGGGTGGGGAGACCCAGTACTTC.

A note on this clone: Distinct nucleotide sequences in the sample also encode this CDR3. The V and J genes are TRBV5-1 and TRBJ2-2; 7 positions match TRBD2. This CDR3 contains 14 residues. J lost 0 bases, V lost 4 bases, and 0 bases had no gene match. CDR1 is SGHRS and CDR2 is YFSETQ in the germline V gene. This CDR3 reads CASSGLANTGELFF. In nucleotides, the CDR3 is TGCGCCAGCAGCGGACTAGCGAACACCGGGGAGCTGTTTTTT. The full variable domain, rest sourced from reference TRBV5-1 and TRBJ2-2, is KAGVTQTPRYLIKTRGQQVTLSCSPISGHRSVSWYQQTPGQGLQFLFEYFSETQRNKGNFPGRFSGRQFSNSRSEMNVSTLELGDSALYLCASSGLANTGELFFGEGSRLTVL.

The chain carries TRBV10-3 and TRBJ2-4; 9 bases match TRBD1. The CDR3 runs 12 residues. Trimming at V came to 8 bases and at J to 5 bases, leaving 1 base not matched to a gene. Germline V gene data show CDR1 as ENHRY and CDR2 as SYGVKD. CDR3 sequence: CAIGDRENIQYF. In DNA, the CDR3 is TGTGCCATCGGGGACAGGGAAAACATTCAGTACTTC.

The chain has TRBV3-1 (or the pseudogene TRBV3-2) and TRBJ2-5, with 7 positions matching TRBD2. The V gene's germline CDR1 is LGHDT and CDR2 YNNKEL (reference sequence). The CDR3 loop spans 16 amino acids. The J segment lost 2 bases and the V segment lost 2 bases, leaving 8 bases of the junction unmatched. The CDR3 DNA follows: TGTGCCAGCAGCCAACTGGGGACTACCGAACAAGAGACCCAGTACTTC. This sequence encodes CASSQLGTTEQETQYF.

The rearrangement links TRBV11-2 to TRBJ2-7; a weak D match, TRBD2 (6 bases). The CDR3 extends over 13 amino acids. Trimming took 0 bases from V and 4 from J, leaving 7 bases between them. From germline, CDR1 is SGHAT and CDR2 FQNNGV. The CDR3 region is CASSLDRGYEQYF. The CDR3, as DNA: TGTGCCAGCAGCTTAGATCGGGGGTACGAGCAGTACTTC.

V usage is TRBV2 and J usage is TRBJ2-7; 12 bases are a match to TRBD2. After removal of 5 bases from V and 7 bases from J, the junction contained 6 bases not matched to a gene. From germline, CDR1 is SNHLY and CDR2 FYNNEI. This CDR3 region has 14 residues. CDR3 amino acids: CASSRLAGAREQYF. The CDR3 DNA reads TGTGCCAGCAGTCGACTAGCGGGAGCCAGGGAGCAGTACTTC.

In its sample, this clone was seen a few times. Written as DNA, the CDR3 is TGTGCCAGCAGCCAAGAATTCCCGGGACTGACCTACGAGCAGTACTTC. Translation: CASSQEFPGLTYEQYF. V and J are TRBV4-2 and TRBJ2-7, with a possible D match to TRBD2 (6 bases). V lost 0 bases, J lost 2 bases, and 14 bases lay in between. Germline loops: CDR1 LGHNA, CDR2 YNFKEQ. The CDR3 contains 16 residues.

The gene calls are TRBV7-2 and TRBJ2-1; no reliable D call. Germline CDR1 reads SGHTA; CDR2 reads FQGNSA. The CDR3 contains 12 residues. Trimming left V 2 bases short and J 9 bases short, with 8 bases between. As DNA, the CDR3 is TGTGCCAGCAGCTTAAATGCCGGTGAGCAGTTCTTC. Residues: CASSLNAGEQFF.

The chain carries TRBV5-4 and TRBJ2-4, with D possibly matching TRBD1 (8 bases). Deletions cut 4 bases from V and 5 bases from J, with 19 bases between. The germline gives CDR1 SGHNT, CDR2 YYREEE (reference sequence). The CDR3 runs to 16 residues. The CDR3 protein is CASSPGQGGGQNIQYF. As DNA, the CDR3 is TGTGCCAGCAGCCCCGGACAGGGCGGGGGCCAAAACATTCAGTACTTC.